One sample yielded the 21 T cell receptor beta chains listed below, sequenced in a study of T cell responses to AZD1222 COVID-19 vaccine. Sequenced by immunoSEQ multiplex PCR; TCRdb stores in-frame clones only, minus some. This table holds approximately 160,000 clones, under 95% found once. Sample: peripheral blood, taken 28 days after the second AZD1222 dose. Receptors originate from an adult who received the AZD1222 COVID-19 vaccine.

The rearrangement links TRBV2 to TRBJ1-6, with 10 bases matching TRBD1. CDR3 size: 16 residues. Germline V gives CDR1 SNHLY, CDR2 FYNNEI. The trim removed 6 bases at V and 1 base at J, leaving 3 bases unmatched. The CDR3 DNA follows: TGTGCCAGCAGACCGGGACAGGGGTCCTATAATTCACCCCTCCACTTT. It yields the protein CASRPGQGSYNSPLHF.

The rearrangement uses TRBV2 and TRBJ1-3, with D possibly matching TRBD1 (6 bases). Germline lookup yields CDR1 SNHLY and CDR2 FYNNEI. V gave up 5 bases and J gave up 2 bases, with 10 bases separating them. This CDR3 has 14 residues. The CDR3 nucleotides are TGTGCCAGCAGTCCTACAGGGCCTGGAAACACCATATATTTT. Translation: CASSPTGPGNTIYF.

V and J are TRBV5-1 and TRBJ1-1, with a weak D call TRBD1 (5 bases). V was trimmed by 4 bases and J by 3 bases, leaving 13 bases between them. Germline V lookup: CDR1 SGHRS, CDR2 YFSETQ. The CDR3 has 14 amino acids. As DNA, the CDR3 is TGCGCCAGCAGCCCCGATGGGGGGGACACTGAAGCTTTCTTT. This translates into CASSPDGGDTEAFF.

V and J are TRBV7-2 and TRBJ1-1; TRBD1 is a possible D gene (5 bases). The V gene lost 0 bases and the J gene lost 2 bases, with 13 bases spanning the gap. This CDR3 has 16 amino acids. The germline gives CDR1 SGHTA, CDR2 FQGNSA. The CDR3 coding sequence is TGTGCCAGCAGCTTAGCGGCAGGGATGGGAAACACTGAAGCTTTCTTT. Translated: CASSLAAGMGNTEAFF.

V usage is TRBV11-3 and J usage is TRBJ2-3; D is uncertain. Trimming shortened V by 3 bases and J by 0 bases, and 7 bases separated the two germline ends. The CDR3 has 14 residues. Looked up from germline, CDR1 is SGHNT and CDR2 is YENEEA. The DNA for the CDR3 is TGTGCCAGCAGCTTGGGTCCTAGCACAGATACGCAGTATTTT. This encodes CASSLGPSTDTQYF.

V is TRBV10-1 and J is TRBJ1-3; D might be TRBD1 (6 bases). The V gene lost 5 bases and the J gene lost 2 bases, with 10 bases spanning the gap. The germline V gene encodes CDR1 WNHNN and CDR2 SYGVQD (reference sequence). The CDR3 has 14 amino acids. CDR3 region: CASSRGTPGNTIYF. CDR3 sequence (DNA): TGCGCCAGCAGTAGGGGGACTCCTGGAAACACCATATATTTT.

Turning to this clone: Compared with germline, one end of the junction differs, possibly owing to a read error. This sequence joins TRBV27 and TRBJ2-5, with a tentative D call TRBD2 (5 bases). Germline-derived CDR1 and CDR2 are MNHEY and SMNVEV (reference sequence). CDR3 length: 11 residues. The CDR3 sequence: CASSLGRGLHF. The CDR3 DNA follows: TGTGCCAGCAGTTTAGGGCGCGGGTTGCACTTC.

J is TRBJ1-2 and V is TRBV29-1; D not certain. Germline lookup yields CDR1 SQVTM and CDR2 ANQGSEA. The CDR3 length is 13 residues. The V gene lost 4 bases and the J gene lost 0 bases, with 9 bases spanning the gap. DNA of the CDR3: TGCAGCGTTGCGTCCCGCACTAACTATGGCTACACCTTC. This gives the protein CSVASRTNYGYTF.

The chain combines TRBV14 with TRBJ2-1; 8 positions agree with TRBD1. Germline V gene sequence: CDR1 SGHDN, CDR2 FVKESK. CDR3 length: 17 residues. The V and J ends lost 2 bases and 2 bases, in that order; junction bases with no gene match: 8. The DNA of the CDR3 is TGTGCCAGCAGCCAACTGCCGGGACAGGTAACCTACAATGAGCAGTTCTTC. Translating gives CASSQLPGQVTYNEQFF.

The chain employs TRBV7-6 and TRBJ2-7; the D is unclear. Trimming took 1 base from V and 3 from J, leaving 7 bases between them. CDR3 length: 13 amino acids. The V gene's germline CDR1 is SGHVS and CDR2 FNYEAQ. The CDR3 nucleotides read TGTGCCAGCAGCTTAGGCGAGATCTACGAGCAGTACTTC. This encodes CASSLGEIYEQYF.

The rearrangement uses TRBV27 and TRBJ2-5; D remains unclear. The CDR3 has 15 amino acids. V was trimmed by 0 bases and J by 5 bases, leaving 13 bases between them. Germline CDR1 is MNHEY and CDR2 is SMNVEV (reference sequence). The DNA for the CDR3 is TGTGCCAGCAGTTTATCGAATCCCCTTGGGGAGACCCAGTACTTC. Encoded protein: CASSLSNPLGETQYF.

The rearrangement uses TRBV6-5 and TRBJ1-1; no reliable D call. The CDR3 length is 15 residues. Germline-derived CDR1 and CDR2 are MNHEY and SVGAGI. With 4 bases removed from V and 4 bases from J, the gap between germline ends came to 16 bases. The CDR3: CASSFVGEPTTEAFF. The CDR3 DNA sequence: TGTGCCAGCAGTTTCGTCGGGGAACCCACCACTGAAGCTTTCTTT.

The chain has TRBV2 and TRBJ2-7; TRBD2 is a possible D gene (5 bases). V lost 6 bases to trimming and J lost 1 base, with 13 bases between them. The germline V gene has CDR1 SNHLY and CDR2 FYNNEI. The CDR3 has 14 residues. In DNA, the CDR3 is TGTGCCAGCAGAGATCGGGATAATTCCTACGAGCAGTACTTC. Its translation: CASRDRDNSYEQYF.

V is TRBV7-9 and J is TRBJ1-2; D remains ambiguous. CDR1 SEHNR and CDR2 FQNEAQ come from the germline V gene (reference sequence). V was shortened by 2 bases and J by 5 bases, with 6 bases between the two germline ends. The CDR3 runs 12 residues. This CDR3 is CASSLHGYGYTF. The DNA of the CDR3 is TGTGCCAGCAGCTTACACGGGTATGGCTACACCTTC.

The chain couples TRBV3-1 (or the pseudogene TRBV3-2) to TRBJ2-5, with D possibly being TRBD1 (5 bases). The CDR3 loop spans 14 amino acids. CDR1 LGHDT and CDR2 YNNKEL come from the germline V gene (reference sequence). Trimming removed 4 bases from V and 4 bases from J, with 13 bases in between. The CDR3 reads CASSPPTRVETQYF. In nucleotides, the CDR3 is TGTGCCAGCAGCCCCCCTACCAGGGTAGAGACCCAGTACTTC.

This chain links TRBV19 with TRBJ2-1; a possible D gene is TRBD1 (5 bases). The CDR3 consists of 14 residues. Germline CDR1 LNHDA, CDR2 SQIVND (reference sequence). Trimming took off 2 bases at V and 6 bases at J, with 11 bases between the two ends. CDR3 DNA: TGTGCCAGTAGTATAATGGGGCAGTTCAATGAGCAGTTCTTC. Residues: CASSIMGQFNEQFF.

The rearrangement links TRBV18 to TRBJ2-7; 11 nucleotides align to TRBD1. Trimming took 4 bases from V and 2 from J; bases not matched to a gene: 4. The germline gives CDR1 KGHSH, CDR2 LQKENI. CDR3 length equals 15 residues. The CDR3 region has the DNA TGTGCCAGCTCACTAGGGACAGGGGGGCCCTACGAGCAGTACTTC. This translates into CASSLGTGGPYEQYF.

The V and J genes are TRBV29-1 and TRBJ2-7, with TRBD2 matching over 9 bases. Looked up from germline, CDR1 is SQVTM and CDR2 is ANQGSEA. This CDR3 region has 16 residues. Trimming cost V 2 bases and J 1 base; bases outside gene matches: 9. CDR3 DNA: TGCAGCGTTGAACCCAGCGGGAGGAGCGGTTCCTACGAGCAGTACTTC. Translating it yields CSVEPSGRSGSYEQYF.

V gene TRBV6-5 combines with J gene TRBJ1-4, with TRBD1 matching over 7 bases. V lost 6 bases to trimming and J lost 8 bases; unmatched junction nucleotides: 12. This CDR3 has 15 residues. From germline, CDR1 is MNHEY and CDR2 SVGAGI. CDR3 sequence reads: CASSRKTGRGEKLFF. CDR3 nucleotide sequence: TGTGCCAGCAGCCGGAAGACAGGGAGAGGAGAAAAACTGTTTTTT.

This clone was counted once. J is TRBJ2-3 and V is TRBV2; weak D call: TRBD2 (5 bases). Germline-derived CDR1 and CDR2 are SNHLY and FYNNEI. This CDR3 has 15 residues. V lost 8 bases, J lost 1 base, and 16 bases lay in between. The CDR3: CASLGSSVGTDTQYF. As DNA, the CDR3 is TGTGCCAGCCTAGGTAGTAGCGTTGGCACAGATACGCAGTATTTT.

The chain recombines TRBV28 with TRBJ1-6; 9 nucleotides align to TRBD1. Losses at the gene ends were 3 bases for V and 7 bases for J; bases not matched to a gene: 7. CDR1 is MDHEN, CDR2 SYDVKM, per germline. This CDR3 is 16 amino acids long. CDR3 nucleotides: TGTGCCAGCAGTTTTATCCTGGGACAGGGAAATTCACCCCTCCACTTT. Translation: CASSFILGQGNSPLHF. Drawing the rest from reference TRBV28 and TRBJ1-6, the complete variable domain is DVKVTQSSRYLVKRTGEKVFLECVQDMDHENMFWYRQDPGLGLRLIYFSYDVKMKEKGDIPEGYSVSREKKERFSLILESASTNQTSMYLCASSFILGQGNSPLHFGNGTRLTVT.